This paragraph covers one T cell receptor beta chain sequence. TCRdb re-analysed the 5' RACE reads in MiXCR, keeping a single row per CDR3 protein. The table shows some 730,000 distinct CDR3 sequences, with roughly 18% occurring only once. The sample originates from a study of identical twins. Germline CDR1 MNHEY, CDR2 SVGEGT. The CDR3 extends over 14 amino acids. V lost 2 bases and J 5 bases, leaving 12 bases between the germline ends. Separately, the same data were catalogued under a study of T cells expressing NK-cell markers.

The chain joins TRBV6-2 or TRBV6-3 to TRBJ2-5; no definite D call. Sequencing input: PBMCs. This TCR was sampled from a woman aged 18 to 35 in good health. The CDR3 loop is CASSYRTNRETQYF. For the CDR3, the DNA is TGTGCCAGCAGTTACCGCACCAATAGGGAGACCCAGTACTTC.